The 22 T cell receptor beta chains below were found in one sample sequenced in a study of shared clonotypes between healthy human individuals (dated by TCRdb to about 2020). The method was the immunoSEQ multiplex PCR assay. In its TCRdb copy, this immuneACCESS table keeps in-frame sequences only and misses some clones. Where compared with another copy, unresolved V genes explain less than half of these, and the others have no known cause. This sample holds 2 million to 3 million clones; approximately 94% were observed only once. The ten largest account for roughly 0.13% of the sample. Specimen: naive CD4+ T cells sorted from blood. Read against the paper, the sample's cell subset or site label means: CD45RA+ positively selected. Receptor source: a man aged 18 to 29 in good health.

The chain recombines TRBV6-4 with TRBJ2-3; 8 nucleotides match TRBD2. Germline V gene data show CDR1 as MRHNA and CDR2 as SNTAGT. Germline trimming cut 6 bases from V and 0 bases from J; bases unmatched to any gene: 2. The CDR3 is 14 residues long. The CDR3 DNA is TGTGCCAGCAGGCCTAGCGGGAGCACAGATACGCAGTATTTT. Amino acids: CASRPSGSTDTQYF.

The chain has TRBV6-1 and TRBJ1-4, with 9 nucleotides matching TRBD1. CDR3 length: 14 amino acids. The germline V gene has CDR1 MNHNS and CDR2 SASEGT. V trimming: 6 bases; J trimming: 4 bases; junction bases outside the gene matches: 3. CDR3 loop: CASRRDRVNEKLFF. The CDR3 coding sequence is TGTGCCAGCAGGCGGGACAGGGTTAATGAAAAACTGTTTTTT.

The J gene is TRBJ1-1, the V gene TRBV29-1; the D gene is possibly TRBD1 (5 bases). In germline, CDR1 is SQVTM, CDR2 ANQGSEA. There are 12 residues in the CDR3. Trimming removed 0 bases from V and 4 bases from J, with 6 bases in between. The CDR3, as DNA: TGCAGCGTTGAAGAAAGGGGCACTGAAGCTTTCTTT. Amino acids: CSVEERGTEAFF.

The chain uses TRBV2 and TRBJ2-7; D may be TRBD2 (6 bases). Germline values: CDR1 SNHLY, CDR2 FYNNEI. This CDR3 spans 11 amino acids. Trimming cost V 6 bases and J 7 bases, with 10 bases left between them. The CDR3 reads CASRGRGEQYF. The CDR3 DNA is TGTGCCAGCAGAGGACGGGGGGAGCAGTACTTC. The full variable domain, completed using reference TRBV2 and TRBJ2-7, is EPEVTQTPSHQVTQMGQEVILRCVPISNHLYFYWYRQILGQKVEFLVSFYNNEISEKSEIFDDQFSVERPDGSNFTLKIRSTKLEDSAMYFCASRGRGEQYFGPGTRLTVT.

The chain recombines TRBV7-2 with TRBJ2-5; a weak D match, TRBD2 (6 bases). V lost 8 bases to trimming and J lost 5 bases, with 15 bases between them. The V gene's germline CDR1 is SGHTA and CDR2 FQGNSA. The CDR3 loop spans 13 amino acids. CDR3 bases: TGTGCCAGCGCTAGCGTGGGAAGGGAGACCCAGTACTTC. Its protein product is CASASVGRETQYF.

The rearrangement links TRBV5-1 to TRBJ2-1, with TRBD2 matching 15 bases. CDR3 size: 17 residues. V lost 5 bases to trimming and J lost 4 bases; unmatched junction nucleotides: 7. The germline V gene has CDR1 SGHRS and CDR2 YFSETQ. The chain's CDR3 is CASSRTSGGAGYNEQFF. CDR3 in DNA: TGCGCCAGCAGTCGGACTAGCGGGGGGGCCGGTTACAATGAGCAGTTCTTC.

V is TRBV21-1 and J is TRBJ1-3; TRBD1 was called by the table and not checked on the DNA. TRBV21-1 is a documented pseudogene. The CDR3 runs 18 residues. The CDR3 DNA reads TGTGCCAGCAGCAAAGAAGGGACAGAGTTATACTCTGGAAACACCATATATTTT. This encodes CASSKEGTELYSGNTIYF.

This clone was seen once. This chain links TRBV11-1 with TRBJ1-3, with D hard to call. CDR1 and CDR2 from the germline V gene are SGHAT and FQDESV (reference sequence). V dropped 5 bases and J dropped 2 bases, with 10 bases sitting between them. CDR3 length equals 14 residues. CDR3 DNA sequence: TGTGCCAGCAGCCCCGATACGGCTGGAAACACCATATATTTT. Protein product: CASSPDTAGNTIYF.

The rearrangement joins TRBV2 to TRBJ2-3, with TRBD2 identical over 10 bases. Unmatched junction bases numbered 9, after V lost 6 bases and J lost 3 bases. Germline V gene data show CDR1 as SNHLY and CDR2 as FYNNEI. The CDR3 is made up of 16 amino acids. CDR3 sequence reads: CASRYAAGGRTDTQYF. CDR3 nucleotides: TGTGCCAGCAGATATGCAGCGGGAGGGAGAACAGATACGCAGTATTTT. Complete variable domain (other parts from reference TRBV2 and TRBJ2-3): EPEVTQTPSHQVTQMGQEVILRCVPISNHLYFYWYRQILGQKVEFLVSFYNNEISEKSEIFDDQFSVERPDGSNFTLKIRSTKLEDSAMYFCASRYAAGGRTDTQYFGPGTRLTVL.

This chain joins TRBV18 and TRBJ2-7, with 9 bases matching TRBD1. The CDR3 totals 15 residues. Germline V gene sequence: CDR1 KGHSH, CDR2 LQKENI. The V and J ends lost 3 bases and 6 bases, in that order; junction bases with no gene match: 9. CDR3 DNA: TGTGCCAGCTCACCCTTCGGGGACAGGGTAGGCGAGCAGTACTTC. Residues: CASSPFGDRVGEQYF.

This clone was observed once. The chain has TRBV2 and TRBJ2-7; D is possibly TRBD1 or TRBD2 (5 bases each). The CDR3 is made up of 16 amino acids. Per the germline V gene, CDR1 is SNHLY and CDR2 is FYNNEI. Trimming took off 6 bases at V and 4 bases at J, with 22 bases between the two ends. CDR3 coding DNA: TGTGCCAGCAGGGAAAACGGGGCAAAAGGAAAGTACGAGCAGTACTTC. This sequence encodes CASRENGAKGKYEQYF.

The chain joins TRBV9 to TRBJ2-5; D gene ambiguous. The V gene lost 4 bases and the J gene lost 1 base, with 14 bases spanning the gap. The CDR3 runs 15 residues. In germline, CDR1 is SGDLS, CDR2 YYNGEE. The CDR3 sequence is CASSLLLLSQETQYF. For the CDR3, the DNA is TGTGCCAGCAGCCTTCTCCTTTTATCCCAAGAGACCCAGTACTTC. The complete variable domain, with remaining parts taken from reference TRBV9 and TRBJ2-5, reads DSGVTQTPKHLITATGQRVTLRCSPRSGDLSVYWYQQSLDQGLQFLIQYYNGEERAKGNILERFSAQQFPDLHSELNLSSLELGDSALYFCASSLLLLSQETQYFGPGTRLLVL.

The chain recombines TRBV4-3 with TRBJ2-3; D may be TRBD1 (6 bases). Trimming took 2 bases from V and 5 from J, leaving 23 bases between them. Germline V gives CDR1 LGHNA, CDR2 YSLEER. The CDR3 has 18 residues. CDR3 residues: CASSQFRAGTGPGDTQYF. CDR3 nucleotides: TGCGCCAGCAGCCAATTCCGGGCAGGAACAGGGCCTGGAGATACGCAGTATTTT.

The CDR3 spells CASSFVAGMWTDTQYF. The CDR3, as DNA: TGTGCCAGCAGCTTCGTAGCGGGAATGTGGACAGATACGCAGTATTTT. The V gene is TRBV7-2, the J gene TRBJ2-3; 8 nucleotides line up with TRBD2. The V gene's germline CDR1 is SGHTA and CDR2 FQGNSA. V trimming: 3 bases; J trimming: 3 bases; junction bases outside the gene matches: 8. The CDR3 runs to 16 residues.

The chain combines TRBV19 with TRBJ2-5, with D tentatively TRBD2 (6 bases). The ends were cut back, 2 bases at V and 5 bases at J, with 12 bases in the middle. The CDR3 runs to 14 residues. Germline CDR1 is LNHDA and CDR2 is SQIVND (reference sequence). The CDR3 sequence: CASSIMGGGETQYF. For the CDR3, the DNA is TGTGCCAGTAGTATAATGGGAGGCGGGGAGACCCAGTACTTC.

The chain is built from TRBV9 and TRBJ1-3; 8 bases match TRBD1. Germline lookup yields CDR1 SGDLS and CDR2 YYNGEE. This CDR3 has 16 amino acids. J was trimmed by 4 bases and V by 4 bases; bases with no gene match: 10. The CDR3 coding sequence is TGTGCCAGCAGCCAGACAGGGGAGTCCTTAGGAAACACCATATATTTT. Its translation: CASSQTGESLGNTIYF.

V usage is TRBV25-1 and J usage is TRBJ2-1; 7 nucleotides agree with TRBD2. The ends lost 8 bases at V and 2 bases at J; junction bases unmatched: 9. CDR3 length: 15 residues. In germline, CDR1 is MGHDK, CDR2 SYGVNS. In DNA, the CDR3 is TGTGCCAGCTCGGCGGGGGAATGGGCCTACAATGAGCAGTTCTTC. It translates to CASSAGEWAYNEQFF. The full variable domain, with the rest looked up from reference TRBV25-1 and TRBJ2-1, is EADIYQTPRYLVIGTGKKITLECSQTMGHDKMYWYQQDPGMELHLIHYSYGVNSTEKGDLSSESTVSRIRTEHFPLTLESARPSHTSQYLCASSAGEWAYNEQFFGPGTRLTVL.

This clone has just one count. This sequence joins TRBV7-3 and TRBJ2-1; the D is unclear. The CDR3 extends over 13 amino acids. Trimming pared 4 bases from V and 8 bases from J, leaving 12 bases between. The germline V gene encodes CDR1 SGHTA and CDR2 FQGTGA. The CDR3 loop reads CASSSQAQDEQFF. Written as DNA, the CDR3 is TGTGCCAGCAGCTCTCAGGCCCAGGATGAGCAGTTCTTC.

CDR3: CASSYGVAGTEAFF. In nucleotides, the CDR3 is TGTGCCAGCAGTTATGGGGTGGCAGGCACTGAAGCTTTCTTT. The J gene is TRBJ1-1, the V gene TRBV6-5; no firm D call. Between the trimmed V and J ends, which lost 3 bases and 4 bases, there was a span of 12 bases. Germline V lookup: CDR1 MNHEY, CDR2 SVGAGI. The CDR3 is 14 residues long.

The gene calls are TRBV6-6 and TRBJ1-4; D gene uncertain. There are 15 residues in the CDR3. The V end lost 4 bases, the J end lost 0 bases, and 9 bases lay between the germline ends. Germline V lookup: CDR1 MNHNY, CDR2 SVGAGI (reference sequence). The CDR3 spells CASSSSGATNEKLFF. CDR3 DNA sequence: TGTGCCAGCAGTTCCAGTGGGGCAACTAATGAAAAACTGTTTTTT.

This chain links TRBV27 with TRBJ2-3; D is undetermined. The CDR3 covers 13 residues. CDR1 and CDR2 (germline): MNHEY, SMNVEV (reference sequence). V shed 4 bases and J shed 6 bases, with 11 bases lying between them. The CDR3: CASSSQLSDTQYF. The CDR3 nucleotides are TGTGCCAGCAGTTCACAGCTCAGCGATACGCAGTATTTT.

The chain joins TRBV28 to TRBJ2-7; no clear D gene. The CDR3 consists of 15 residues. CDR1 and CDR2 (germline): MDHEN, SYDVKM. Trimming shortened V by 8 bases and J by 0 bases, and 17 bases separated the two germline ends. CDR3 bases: TGTGCCAGCTGTGGCACATGGAAGGGCTCCTACGAGCAGTACTTC. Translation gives CASCGTWKGSYEQYF.